What follows describes a single T cell receptor (beta chain). The antigen is undetermined. This sample is drawn from a study of cytomegalovirus exposure and HLA in healthy donors. Study outcomes and limitations: As was reported, the classifier diagnosed cytomegalovirus status with high specificity and sensitivity.

Primers: 60 Vbeta forward and 13 Jbeta reverse. Profiled with immunoSEQ multiplex PCR; TCRdb holds only in-frame clones, not every one. The repertoire holds around 150,000 clones, with 70% to 80% as singletons. CDR1 and CDR2 from the germline V gene are MNHNS and SASEGT. The V and J ends lost 5 bases and 2 bases respectively, with 9 bases between them. The CDR3 is 14 residues long. The gene calls are TRBV6-1 and TRBJ1-4; no firm D call. This TCR was sampled from a female donor in good health and CMV-seropositive. The sequencing input was PBMCs. The CDR3: CASSYTRTNEKLFF. The CDR3 nucleotides read TGTGCCAGCAGTTATACGAGGACTAATGAAAAACTGTTTTTT.